The 4 T cell receptor beta chains reported below all come from one sample, sequenced in a study of blood T cell repertoires in COVID-19. Profiled with immunoSEQ multiplex PCR; TCRdb holds only in-frame clones, not every one. The table lists approximately 220,000 clones, 83% of them singletons. Source material: PBMCs or T cells enriched from blood (not recorded which). The receptors were sampled from a middle-aged woman who had been exposed to COVID-19.

V is TRBV19 and J is TRBJ1-3, with 8 bases identical to TRBD1. Trimming took 6 bases from V and 4 from J; bases not matched to a gene: 2. The CDR3 has 13 residues. Germline V gene lookup returns CDR1 LNHDA and CDR2 SQIVND (reference sequence). CDR3 bases: TGTGCCAGTAGGGACAGGGCCGGAAACACCATATATTTT. It codes for CASRDRAGNTIYF.

The rearrangement uses TRBV5-1 and TRBJ2-3, with D maybe TRBD2 (7 bases). Trimming cost V 3 bases and J 6 bases, with 20 bases left between them. This CDR3 contains 16 residues. Germline CDR1 SGHRS, CDR2 YFSETQ. CDR3 in DNA: TGCGCCAGCAGCTCGGGGGGACACAGCTCAACCGATACGCAGTATTTT. Translation gives CASSSGGHSSTDTQYF.

This clone was observed a few times. J is TRBJ1-4 and V is TRBV27; perhaps TRBD1 as D (5 bases). The CDR3 extends over 14 amino acids. V was cut by 3 bases and J by 8 bases, with 13 bases left in between. The germline V gene encodes CDR1 MNHEY and CDR2 SMNVEV (reference sequence). The DNA for the CDR3 is TGTGCCAGCAGTTTGAGAGGACACGGGGAAAAACTGTTTTTT. The encoded protein is CASSLRGHGEKLFF. Full variable domain (remainder filled in from reference TRBV27 and TRBJ1-4): EAQVTQNPRYLITVTGKKLTVTCSQNMNHEYMSWYRQDPGLGLRQIYYSMNVEVTDKGDVPEGYKVSRKEKRNFPLILESPSPNQTSLYFCASSLRGHGEKLFFGSGTQLSVL.

CDR3 sequence: CASSLTRLATGELFF. In DNA, the CDR3 is TGTGCCAGCAGCCTGACCAGGCTAGCCACCGGGGAGCTGTTTTTT. The chain has TRBV4-2 and TRBJ2-2, with D perhaps matching TRBD2 (5 bases). Germline CDR1 LGHNA, CDR2 YNFKEQ. Trimming pared 4 bases from V and 4 bases from J, leaving 13 bases between. The CDR3 runs 15 residues.